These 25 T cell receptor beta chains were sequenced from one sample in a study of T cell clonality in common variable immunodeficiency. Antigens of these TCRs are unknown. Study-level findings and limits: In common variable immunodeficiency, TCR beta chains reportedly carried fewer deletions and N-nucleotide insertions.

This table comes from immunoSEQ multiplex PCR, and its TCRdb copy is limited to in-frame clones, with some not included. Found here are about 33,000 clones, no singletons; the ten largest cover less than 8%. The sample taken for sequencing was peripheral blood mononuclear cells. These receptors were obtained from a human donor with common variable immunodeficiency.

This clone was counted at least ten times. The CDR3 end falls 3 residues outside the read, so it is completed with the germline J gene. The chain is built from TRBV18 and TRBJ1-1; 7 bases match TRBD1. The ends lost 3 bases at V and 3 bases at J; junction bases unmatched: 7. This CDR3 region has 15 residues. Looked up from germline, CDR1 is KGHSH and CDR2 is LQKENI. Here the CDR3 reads CASSPSGDSYTEAFF. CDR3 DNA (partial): TGTGCCAGCTCACCTTCTGGGGACAGTTACACTGAA.

The CDR3 is CASSLAGSSNYGYTF. The covered CDR3 bases are TGTGCCAGCAGCTTGGCCGGGTCATCAAACTATGGC. This sequence joins TRBV7-2 and TRBJ1-2; the D is unclear. The read ends 3 residues before the CDR3 terminus; that terminus is restored from the germline J gene. Germline loops: CDR1 SGHTA, CDR2 FQGNSA. CDR3 length equals 15 residues. The V end lost 3 bases, the J end lost 2 bases, and 13 bases lay between the germline ends.

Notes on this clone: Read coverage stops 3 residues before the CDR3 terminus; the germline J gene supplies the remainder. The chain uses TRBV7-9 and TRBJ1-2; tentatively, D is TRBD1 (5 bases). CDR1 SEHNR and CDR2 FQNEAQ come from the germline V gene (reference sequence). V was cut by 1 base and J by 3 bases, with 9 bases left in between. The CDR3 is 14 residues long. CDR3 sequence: CASSLGRADYGYTF. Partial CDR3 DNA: TGTGCCAGCAGCTTAGGCAGGGCCGACTATGGC.

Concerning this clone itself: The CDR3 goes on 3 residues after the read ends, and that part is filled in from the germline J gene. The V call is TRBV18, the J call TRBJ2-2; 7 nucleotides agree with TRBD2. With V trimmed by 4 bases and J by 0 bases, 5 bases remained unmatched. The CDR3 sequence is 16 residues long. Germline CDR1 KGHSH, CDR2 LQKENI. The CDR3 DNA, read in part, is TGTGCCAGCTCACTGGGGGGGACTGCGAACACCGGGGAG. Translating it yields CASSLGGTANTGE. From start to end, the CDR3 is CASSLGGTANTGELFF.

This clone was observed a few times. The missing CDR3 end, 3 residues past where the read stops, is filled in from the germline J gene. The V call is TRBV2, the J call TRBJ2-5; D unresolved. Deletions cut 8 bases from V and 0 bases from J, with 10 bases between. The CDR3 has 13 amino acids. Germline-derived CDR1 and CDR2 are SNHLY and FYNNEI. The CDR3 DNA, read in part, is TGTGCCAGCGGCGGAACTTACCAAGAGACC. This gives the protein CASGGTYQET. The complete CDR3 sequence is CASGGTYQETQYF.

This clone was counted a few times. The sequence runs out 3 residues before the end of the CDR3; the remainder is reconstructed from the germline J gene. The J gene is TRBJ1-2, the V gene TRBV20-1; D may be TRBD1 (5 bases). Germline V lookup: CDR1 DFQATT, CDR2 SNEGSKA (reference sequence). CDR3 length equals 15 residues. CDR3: CSARGQTVAHKGYTF. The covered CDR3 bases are TGCAGTGCTAGAGGACAGACGGTGGCTCATAAGGGC.

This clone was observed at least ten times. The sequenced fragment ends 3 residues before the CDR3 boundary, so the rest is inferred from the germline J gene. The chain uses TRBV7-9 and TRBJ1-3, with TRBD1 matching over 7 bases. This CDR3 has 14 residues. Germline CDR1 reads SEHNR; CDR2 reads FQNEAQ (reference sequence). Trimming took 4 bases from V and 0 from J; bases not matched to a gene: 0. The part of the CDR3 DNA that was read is TGTGCCAGCAGCTCAGGGGGCTCTGGAAACACC. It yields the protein CASSSGGSGNT. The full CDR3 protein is CASSSGGSGNTIYF.

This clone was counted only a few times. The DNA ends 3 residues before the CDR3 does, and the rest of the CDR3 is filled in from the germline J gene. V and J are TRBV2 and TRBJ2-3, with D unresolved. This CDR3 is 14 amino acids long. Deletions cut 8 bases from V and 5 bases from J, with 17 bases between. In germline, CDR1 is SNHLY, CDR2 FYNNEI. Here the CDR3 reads CASPRTRNRDTQYF. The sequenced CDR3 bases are TGTGCCAGCCCCCGAACCCGTAACAGAGATACG.

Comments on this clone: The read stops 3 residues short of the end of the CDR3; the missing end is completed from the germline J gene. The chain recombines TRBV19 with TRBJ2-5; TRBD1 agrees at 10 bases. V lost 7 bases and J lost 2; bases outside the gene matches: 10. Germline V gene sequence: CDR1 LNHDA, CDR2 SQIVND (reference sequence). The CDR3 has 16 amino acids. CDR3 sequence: CASNPLGQGEQETQYF. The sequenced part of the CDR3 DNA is TGTGCCAGTAATCCCCTAGGACAGGGGGAACAAGAGACC.

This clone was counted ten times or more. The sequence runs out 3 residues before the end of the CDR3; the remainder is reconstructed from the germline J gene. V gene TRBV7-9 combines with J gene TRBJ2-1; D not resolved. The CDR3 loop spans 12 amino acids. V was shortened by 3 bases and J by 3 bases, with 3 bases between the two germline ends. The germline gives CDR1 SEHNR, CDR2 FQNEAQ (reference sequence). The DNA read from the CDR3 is TGTGCCAGCAGCTTCCACTACAATGAG. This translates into CASSFHYNE. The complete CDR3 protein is CASSFHYNEQFF.

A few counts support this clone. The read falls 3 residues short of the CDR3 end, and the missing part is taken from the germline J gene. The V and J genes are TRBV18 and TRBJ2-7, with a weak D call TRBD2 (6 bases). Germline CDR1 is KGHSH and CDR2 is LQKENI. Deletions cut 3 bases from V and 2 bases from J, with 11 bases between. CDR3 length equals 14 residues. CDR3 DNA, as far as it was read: TGTGCCAGCTCACCTTCGGGGGAGGCCTACGAG. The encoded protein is CASSPSGEAYE. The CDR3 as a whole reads CASSPSGEAYEQYF.

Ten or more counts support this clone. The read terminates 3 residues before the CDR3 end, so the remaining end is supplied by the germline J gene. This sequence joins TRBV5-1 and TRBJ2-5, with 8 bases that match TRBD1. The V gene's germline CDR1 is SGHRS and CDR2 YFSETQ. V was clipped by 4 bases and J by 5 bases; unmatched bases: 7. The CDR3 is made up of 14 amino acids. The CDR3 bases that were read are TGCGCCAGCAGCCCAGGGGGCGCGGGGGAGACC. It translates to CASSPGGAGET. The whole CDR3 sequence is CASSPGGAGETQYF.

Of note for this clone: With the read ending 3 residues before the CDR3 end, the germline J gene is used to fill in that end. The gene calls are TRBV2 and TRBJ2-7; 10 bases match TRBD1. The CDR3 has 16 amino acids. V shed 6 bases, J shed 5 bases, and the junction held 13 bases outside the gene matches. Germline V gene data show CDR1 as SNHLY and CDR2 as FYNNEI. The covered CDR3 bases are TGTGCCAGCAGCCGCCTGACAGGGGGCGCTTGGAACGAG. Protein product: CASSRLTGGAWNE. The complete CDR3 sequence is CASSRLTGGAWNEQYF.

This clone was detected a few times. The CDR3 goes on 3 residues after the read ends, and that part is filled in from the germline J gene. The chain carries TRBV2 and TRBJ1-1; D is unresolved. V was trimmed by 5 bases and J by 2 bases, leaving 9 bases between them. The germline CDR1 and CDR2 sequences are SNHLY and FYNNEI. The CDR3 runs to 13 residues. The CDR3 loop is CASSPTTNTEAFF. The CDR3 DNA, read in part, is TGTGCCAGCAGTCCCACAACAAACACTGAA.

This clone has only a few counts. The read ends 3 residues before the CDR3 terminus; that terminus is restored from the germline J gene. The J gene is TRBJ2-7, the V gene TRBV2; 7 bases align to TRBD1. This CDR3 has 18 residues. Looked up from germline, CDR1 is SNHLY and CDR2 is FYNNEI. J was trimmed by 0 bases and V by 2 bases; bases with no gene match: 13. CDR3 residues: CASSEMGYGTAGSYEQYF. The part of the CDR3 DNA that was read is TGTGCCAGCAGTGAAATGGGGTACGGGACAGCCGGCTCCTACGAG.

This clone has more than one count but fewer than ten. The sequenced CDR3 bases are TGTGCCAGCGGGGAGGGTGAG. It translates to CASGEGE. The CDR3 in its entirety is CASGEGEQFF. The chain employs TRBV10-3 and TRBJ2-1; TRBD2 agrees at 7 bases. The read stops 3 residues short of the end of the CDR3; the missing end is completed from the germline J gene. The CDR3 spans 10 residues. The V gene end was trimmed by 10 bases and the J gene end by 9 bases; junction bases not matched to a gene: 3. Germline-derived CDR1 and CDR2 are ENHRY and SYGVKD.

The CDR3 loop reads CASSQTGDGTDTQYF. The CDR3 bases that were read are TGTGCCAGCAGCCAGACGGGGGATGGCACAGATACG. The chain uses TRBV11-2 and TRBJ2-3, with TRBD2 as a possible D gene (6 bases). The read ends 3 residues shy of where the CDR3 ends; the end is completed using the germline J gene. V was cut by 5 bases and J by 1 base, with 13 bases left in between. CDR3 size: 15 residues. Germline V gene data show CDR1 as SGHAT and CDR2 as FQNNGV. The complete variable domain, with remaining parts taken from reference TRBV11-2 and TRBJ2-3, reads EAGVAQSPRYKIIEKRQSVAFWCNPISGHATLYWYQQILGQGPKLLIQFQNNGVVDDSQLPKDRFSAERLKGVDSTLKIQPAKLEDSAVYLCASSQTGDGTDTQYFGPGTRLTVL.

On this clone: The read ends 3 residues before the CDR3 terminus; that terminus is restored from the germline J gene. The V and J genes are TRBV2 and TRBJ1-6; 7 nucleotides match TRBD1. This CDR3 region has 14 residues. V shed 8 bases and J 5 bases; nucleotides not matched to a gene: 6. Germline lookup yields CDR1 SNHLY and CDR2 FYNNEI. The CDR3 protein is CASGSGTDNSPLHF. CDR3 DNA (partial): TGTGCCAGCGGATCTGGGACAGATAATTCACCC.

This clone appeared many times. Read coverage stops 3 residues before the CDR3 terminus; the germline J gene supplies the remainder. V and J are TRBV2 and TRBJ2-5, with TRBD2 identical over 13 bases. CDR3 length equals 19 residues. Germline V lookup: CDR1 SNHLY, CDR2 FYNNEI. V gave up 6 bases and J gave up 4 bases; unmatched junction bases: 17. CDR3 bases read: TGTGCCAGCAGCCTAAAGGGACTAGCGGGGTCTCCATCTTCAGAGACC. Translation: CASSLKGLAGSPSSET. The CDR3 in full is CASSLKGLAGSPSSETQYF.

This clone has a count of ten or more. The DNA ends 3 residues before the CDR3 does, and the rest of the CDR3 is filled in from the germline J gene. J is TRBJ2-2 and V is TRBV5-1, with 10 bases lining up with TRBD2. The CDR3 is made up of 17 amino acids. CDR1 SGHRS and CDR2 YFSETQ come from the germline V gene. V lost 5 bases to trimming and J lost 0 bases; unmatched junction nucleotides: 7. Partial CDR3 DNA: TGCGCCAGCAGTCTAGCGGGGGCCCGGGCGAACACCGGGGAG. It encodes CASSLAGARANTGE. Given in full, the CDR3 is CASSLAGARANTGELFF.

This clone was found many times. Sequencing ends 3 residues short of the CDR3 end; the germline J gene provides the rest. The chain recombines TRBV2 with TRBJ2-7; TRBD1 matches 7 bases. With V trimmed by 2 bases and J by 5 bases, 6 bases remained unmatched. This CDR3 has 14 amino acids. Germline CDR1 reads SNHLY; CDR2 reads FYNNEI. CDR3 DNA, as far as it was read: TGTGCCAGCAGTGAAAGGGACAGTGGAAACGAG. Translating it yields CASSERDSGNE. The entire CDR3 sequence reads CASSERDSGNEQYF.

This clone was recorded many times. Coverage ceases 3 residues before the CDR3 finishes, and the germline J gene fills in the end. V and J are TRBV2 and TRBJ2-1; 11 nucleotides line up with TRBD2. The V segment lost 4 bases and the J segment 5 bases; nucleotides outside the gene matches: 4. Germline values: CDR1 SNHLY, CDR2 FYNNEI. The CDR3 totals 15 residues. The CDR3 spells CASSGALAGDNEQFF. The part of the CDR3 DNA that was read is TGTGCCAGCAGTGGGGCACTAGCGGGGGACAATGAG.

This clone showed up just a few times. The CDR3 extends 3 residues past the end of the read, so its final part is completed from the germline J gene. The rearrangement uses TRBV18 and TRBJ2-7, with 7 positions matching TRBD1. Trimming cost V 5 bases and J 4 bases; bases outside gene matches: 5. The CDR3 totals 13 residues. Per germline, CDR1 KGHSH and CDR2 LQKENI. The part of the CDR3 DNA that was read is TGTGCCAGCTCAACGGACAGGAATTACGAG. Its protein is CASSTDRNYE. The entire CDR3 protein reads CASSTDRNYEQYF.

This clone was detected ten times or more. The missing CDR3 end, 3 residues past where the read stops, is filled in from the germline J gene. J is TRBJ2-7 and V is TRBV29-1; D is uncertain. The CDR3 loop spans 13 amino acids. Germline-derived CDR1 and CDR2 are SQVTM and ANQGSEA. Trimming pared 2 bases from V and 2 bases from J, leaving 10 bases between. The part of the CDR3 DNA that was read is TGCAGCGTTGAAAGGCAGTCACCCTACGAG. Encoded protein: CSVERQSPYE. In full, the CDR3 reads CSVERQSPYEQYF.

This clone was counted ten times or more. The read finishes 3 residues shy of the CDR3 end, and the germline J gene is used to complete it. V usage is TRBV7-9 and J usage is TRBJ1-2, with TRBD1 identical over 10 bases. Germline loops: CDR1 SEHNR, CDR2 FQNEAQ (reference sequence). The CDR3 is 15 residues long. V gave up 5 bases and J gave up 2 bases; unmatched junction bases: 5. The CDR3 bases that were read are TGTGCCAGCAGCCCTGGACAGGGGGGGAACTATGGC. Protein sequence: CASSPGQGGNYG. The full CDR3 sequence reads CASSPGQGGNYGYTF.